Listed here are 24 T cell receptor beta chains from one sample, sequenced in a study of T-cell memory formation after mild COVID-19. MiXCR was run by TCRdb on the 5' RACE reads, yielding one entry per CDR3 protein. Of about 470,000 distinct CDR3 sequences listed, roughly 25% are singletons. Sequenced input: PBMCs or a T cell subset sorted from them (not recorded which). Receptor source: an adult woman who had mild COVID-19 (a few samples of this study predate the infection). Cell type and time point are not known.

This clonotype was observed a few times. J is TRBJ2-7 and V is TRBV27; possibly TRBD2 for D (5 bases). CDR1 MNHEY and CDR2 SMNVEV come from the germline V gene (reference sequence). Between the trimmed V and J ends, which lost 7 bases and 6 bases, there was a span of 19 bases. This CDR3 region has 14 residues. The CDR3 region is CASKGFGSGVEQYF. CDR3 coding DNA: TGTGCCAGCAAGGGATTCGGTTCCGGGGTCGAGCAGTACTTC.

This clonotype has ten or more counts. CDR3 loop: CASSLPGSGVYNEQFF. The CDR3 nucleotides are TGTGCCAGCAGCTTACCTGGGTCAGGGGTCTACAATGAGCAGTTCTTC. V and J are TRBV7-2 and TRBJ2-1; D possibly corresponds to TRBD1 (6 bases). Germline V CDR1 and CDR2: SGHTA, FQGNSA. The CDR3 sequence is 16 residues long. V was shortened by 2 bases and J by 3 bases, with 14 bases between the two germline ends.

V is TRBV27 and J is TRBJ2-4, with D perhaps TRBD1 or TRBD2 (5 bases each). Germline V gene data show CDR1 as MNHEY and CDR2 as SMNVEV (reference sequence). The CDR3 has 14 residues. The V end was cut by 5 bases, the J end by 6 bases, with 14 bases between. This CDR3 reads CASSQRGQGNIQYF. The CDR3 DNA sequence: TGTGCCAGCAGTCAGAGGGGCCAGGGAAACATTCAGTACTTC.

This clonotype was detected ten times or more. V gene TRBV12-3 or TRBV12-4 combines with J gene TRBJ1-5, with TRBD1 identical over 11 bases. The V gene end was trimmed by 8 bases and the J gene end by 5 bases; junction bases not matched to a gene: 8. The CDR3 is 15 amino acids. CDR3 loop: CASVGTGGTDQPQHF. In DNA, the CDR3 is TGTGCCAGCGTGGGGACAGGGGGGACAGATCAGCCCCAGCATTTT.

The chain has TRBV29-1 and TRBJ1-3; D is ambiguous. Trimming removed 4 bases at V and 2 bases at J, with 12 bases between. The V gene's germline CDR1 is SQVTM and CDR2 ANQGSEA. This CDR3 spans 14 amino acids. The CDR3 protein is CSVVLHSPGNTIYF. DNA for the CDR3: TGCAGCGTTGTGCTTCACAGCCCTGGAAACACCATATATTTT.

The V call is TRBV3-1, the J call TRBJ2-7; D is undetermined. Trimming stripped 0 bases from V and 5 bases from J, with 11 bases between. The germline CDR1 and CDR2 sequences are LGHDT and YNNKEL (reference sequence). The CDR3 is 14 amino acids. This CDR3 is CASSQEVLSDEQYF. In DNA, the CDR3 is TGTGCCAGCAGCCAAGAGGTGCTAAGCGACGAGCAGTACTTC.

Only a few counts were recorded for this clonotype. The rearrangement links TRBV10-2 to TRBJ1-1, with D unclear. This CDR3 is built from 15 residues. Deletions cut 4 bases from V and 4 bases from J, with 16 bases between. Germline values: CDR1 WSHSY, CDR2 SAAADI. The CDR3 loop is CASSGTSWTGTEAFF. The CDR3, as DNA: TGCGCCAGCAGTGGGACGAGTTGGACTGGCACTGAAGCTTTCTTT.

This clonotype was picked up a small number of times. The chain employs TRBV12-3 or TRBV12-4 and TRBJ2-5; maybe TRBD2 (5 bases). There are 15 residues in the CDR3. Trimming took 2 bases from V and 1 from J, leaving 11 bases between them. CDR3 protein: CASSLLWGAQETQYF. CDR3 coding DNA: TGTGCCAGCAGTTTATTATGGGGAGCCCAAGAGACCCAGTACTTC.

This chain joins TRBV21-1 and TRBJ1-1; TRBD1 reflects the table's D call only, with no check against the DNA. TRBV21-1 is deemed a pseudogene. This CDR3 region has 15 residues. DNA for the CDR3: TGTGCCAGCAGTCCCGAGGTAGGGGGGAACACTGAAGCTTTCTTT. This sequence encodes CASSPEVGGNTEAFF.

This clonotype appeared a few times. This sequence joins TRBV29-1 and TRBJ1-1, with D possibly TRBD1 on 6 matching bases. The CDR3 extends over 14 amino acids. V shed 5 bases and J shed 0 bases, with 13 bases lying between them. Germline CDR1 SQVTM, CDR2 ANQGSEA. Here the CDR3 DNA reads TGCAGCGTTCGCCTGGGGGCCATGAACACTGAAGCTTTCTTT. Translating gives CSVRLGAMNTEAFF. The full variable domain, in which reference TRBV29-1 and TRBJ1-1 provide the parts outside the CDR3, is SAVISQKPSRDICQRGTSLTIQCQVDSQVTMMFWYRQQPGQSLTLIATANQGSEATYESGFVIDKFPISRPNLTFSTLTVSNMSPEDSSIYLCSVRLGAMNTEAFFGQGTRLTVV.

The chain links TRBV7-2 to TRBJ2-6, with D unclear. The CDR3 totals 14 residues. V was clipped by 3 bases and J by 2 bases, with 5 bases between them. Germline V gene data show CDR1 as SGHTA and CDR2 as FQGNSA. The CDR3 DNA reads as TGTGCCAGCAGCTTTCACGCTGGGGCCAACGTCCTGACTTTC. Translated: CASSFHAGANVLTF.

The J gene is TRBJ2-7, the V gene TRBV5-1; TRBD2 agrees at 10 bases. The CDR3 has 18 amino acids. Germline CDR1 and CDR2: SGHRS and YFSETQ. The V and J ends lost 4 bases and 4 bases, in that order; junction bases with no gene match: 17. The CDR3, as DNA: TGCGCCAGCAGCCCAGACAGGGCGATTAGCGGGGGGCTGTACGAGCAGTACTTC. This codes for CASSPDRAISGGLYEQYF.

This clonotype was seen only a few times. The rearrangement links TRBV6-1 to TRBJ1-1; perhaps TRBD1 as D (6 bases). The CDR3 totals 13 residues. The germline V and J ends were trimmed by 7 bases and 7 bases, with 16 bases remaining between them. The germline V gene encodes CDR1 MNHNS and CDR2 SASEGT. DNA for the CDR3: TGTGCCAGCATTTTAGGGGGTCTCCGTGAAGCTTTCTTT. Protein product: CASILGGLREAFF.

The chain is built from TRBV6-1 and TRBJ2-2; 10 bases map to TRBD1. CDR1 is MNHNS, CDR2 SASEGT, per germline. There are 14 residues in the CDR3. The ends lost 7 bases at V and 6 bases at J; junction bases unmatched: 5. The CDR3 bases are TGTGCCAGCAACCCTGGGACAGGGGCCGGGGAGCTGTTTTTT. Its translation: CASNPGTGAGELFF.

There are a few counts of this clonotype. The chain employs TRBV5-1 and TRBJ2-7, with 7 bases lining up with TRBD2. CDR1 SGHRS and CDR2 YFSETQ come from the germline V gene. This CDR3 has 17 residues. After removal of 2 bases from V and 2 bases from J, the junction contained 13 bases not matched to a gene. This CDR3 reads CASSFDSLGGTTYEQYF. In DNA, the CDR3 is TGCGCCAGCAGCTTTGATTCGTTGGGGGGGACCACCTACGAGCAGTACTTC.

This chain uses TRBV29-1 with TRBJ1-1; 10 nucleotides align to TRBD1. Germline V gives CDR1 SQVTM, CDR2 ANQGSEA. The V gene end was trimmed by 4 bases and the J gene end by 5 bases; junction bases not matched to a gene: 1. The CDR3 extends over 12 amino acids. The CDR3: CSVGTGGTEAFF. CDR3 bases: TGCAGCGTTGGGACAGGGGGGACTGAAGCTTTCTTT.

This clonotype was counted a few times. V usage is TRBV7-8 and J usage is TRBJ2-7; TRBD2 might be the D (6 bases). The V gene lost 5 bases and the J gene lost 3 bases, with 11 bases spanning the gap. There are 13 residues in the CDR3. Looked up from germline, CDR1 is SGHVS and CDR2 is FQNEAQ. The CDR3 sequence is CASSPTRGYEQYF. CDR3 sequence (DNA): TGTGCCAGCAGCCCGACTAGGGGCTACGAGCAGTACTTC.

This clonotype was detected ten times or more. The CDR3 spells CASSSGLGESYNEQFF. The CDR3 DNA is TGTGCCAGCAGCTCAGGGTTAGGGGAATCCTACAATGAGCAGTTCTTC. The genes are TRBV11-2 and TRBJ2-1, with D possibly matching TRBD1 (5 bases). The germline V and J ends were trimmed by 4 bases and 1 base, with 14 bases remaining between them. The CDR3 has 16 amino acids. Germline values: CDR1 SGHAT, CDR2 FQNNGV.

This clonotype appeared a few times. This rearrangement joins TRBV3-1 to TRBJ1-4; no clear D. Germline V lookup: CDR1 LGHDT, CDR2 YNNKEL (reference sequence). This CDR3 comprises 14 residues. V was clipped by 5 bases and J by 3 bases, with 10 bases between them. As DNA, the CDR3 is TGTGCCAGCAGCACCACGCGGGCTAATGAAAAACTGTTTTTT. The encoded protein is CASSTTRANEKLFF.

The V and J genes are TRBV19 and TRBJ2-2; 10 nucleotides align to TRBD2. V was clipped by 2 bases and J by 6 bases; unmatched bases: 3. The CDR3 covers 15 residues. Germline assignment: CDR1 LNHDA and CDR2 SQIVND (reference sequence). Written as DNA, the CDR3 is TGTGCCAGTAGTATAACAGGACTAGCGGCCGGGGAGCTGTTTTTT. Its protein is CASSITGLAAGELFF.

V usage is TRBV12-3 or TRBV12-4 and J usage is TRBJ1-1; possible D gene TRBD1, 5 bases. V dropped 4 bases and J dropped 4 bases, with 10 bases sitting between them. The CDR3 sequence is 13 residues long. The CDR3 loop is CASSSRDATEAFF. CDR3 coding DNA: TGTGCCAGCAGTTCTCGGGACGCCACTGAAGCTTTCTTT.

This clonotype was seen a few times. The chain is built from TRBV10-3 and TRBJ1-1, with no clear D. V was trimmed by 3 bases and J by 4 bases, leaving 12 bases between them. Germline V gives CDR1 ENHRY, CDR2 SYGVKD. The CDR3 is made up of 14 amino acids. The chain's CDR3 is CAISEKVVFTEAFF. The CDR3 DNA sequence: TGTGCCATCAGTGAAAAAGTAGTCTTCACTGAAGCTTTCTTT.

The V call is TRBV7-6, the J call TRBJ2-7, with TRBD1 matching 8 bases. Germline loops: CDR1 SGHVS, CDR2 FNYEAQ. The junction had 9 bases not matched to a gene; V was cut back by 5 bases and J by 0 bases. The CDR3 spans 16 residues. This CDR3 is CASSPHRDRNSYEQYF. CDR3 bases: TGTGCCAGCAGCCCACACCGGGACAGGAACTCCTACGAGCAGTACTTC.

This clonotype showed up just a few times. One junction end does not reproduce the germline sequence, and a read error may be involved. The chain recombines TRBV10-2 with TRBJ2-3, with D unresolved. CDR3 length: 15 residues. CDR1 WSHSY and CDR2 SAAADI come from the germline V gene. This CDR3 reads CASRESPTSTDTQYF. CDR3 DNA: TGCGCCAGCAGGGAGTCCCCTACGAGCACAGATACGCAGTATTTT.